This TCR beta chain emerged from a study of cytomegalovirus exposure and HLA in healthy donors. Vbeta (60) and Jbeta (13) primers were used in the PCR. Original handling: Later reanalysis found roughly 80 million unique TCR beta chains, 9 million to 12 million of them shared. TCRdb's copy holds only in-frame clones and misses some; the assay was immunoSEQ multiplex PCR. V, J and clone size are those of that table, while D and trimming were read from the DNA. Counted here are fewer than 150,000 clones, around 63% occurring once; the ten biggest clones make up about 1.5%. This clone was counted between two and nine times. What it binds is unknown. The CDR3 contains 14 residues. CDR1 is PRHDT and CDR2 is FYEKMQ in the germline V gene (reference sequence). J was trimmed by 5 bases and V by 4 bases; bases with no gene match: 5. General study points: A missense variant in DCLRE1C was later tied to TCR beta V- and J-gene trimming. Earlier analysis looked at TCR beta V segments, and most were productive about 90% or about 30% of the time. Most CMV-associated TCR beta chains were later found to appear HLA-restricted.

The sequenced sample was PBMCs. This chain joins TRBV13 and TRBJ2-1, with 7 bases aligning to TRBD2. The clonotype was recovered from a human donor in good health. CDR3 sequence reads: CASSYRDYDNEQFF. The CDR3 coding sequence is TGTGCCAGCAGCTACCGGGACTATGACAATGAGCAGTTCTTC.